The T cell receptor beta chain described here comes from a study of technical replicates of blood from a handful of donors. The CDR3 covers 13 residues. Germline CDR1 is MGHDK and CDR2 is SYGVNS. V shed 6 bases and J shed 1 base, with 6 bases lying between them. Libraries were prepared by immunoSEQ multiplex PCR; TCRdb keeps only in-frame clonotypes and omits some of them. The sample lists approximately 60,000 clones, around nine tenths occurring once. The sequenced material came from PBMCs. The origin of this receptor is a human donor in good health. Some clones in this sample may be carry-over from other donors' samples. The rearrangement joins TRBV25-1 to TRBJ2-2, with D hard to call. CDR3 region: CASRAGNTGELFF. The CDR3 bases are TGTGCCAGCAGAGCAGGGAACACCGGGGAGCTGTTTTTT.